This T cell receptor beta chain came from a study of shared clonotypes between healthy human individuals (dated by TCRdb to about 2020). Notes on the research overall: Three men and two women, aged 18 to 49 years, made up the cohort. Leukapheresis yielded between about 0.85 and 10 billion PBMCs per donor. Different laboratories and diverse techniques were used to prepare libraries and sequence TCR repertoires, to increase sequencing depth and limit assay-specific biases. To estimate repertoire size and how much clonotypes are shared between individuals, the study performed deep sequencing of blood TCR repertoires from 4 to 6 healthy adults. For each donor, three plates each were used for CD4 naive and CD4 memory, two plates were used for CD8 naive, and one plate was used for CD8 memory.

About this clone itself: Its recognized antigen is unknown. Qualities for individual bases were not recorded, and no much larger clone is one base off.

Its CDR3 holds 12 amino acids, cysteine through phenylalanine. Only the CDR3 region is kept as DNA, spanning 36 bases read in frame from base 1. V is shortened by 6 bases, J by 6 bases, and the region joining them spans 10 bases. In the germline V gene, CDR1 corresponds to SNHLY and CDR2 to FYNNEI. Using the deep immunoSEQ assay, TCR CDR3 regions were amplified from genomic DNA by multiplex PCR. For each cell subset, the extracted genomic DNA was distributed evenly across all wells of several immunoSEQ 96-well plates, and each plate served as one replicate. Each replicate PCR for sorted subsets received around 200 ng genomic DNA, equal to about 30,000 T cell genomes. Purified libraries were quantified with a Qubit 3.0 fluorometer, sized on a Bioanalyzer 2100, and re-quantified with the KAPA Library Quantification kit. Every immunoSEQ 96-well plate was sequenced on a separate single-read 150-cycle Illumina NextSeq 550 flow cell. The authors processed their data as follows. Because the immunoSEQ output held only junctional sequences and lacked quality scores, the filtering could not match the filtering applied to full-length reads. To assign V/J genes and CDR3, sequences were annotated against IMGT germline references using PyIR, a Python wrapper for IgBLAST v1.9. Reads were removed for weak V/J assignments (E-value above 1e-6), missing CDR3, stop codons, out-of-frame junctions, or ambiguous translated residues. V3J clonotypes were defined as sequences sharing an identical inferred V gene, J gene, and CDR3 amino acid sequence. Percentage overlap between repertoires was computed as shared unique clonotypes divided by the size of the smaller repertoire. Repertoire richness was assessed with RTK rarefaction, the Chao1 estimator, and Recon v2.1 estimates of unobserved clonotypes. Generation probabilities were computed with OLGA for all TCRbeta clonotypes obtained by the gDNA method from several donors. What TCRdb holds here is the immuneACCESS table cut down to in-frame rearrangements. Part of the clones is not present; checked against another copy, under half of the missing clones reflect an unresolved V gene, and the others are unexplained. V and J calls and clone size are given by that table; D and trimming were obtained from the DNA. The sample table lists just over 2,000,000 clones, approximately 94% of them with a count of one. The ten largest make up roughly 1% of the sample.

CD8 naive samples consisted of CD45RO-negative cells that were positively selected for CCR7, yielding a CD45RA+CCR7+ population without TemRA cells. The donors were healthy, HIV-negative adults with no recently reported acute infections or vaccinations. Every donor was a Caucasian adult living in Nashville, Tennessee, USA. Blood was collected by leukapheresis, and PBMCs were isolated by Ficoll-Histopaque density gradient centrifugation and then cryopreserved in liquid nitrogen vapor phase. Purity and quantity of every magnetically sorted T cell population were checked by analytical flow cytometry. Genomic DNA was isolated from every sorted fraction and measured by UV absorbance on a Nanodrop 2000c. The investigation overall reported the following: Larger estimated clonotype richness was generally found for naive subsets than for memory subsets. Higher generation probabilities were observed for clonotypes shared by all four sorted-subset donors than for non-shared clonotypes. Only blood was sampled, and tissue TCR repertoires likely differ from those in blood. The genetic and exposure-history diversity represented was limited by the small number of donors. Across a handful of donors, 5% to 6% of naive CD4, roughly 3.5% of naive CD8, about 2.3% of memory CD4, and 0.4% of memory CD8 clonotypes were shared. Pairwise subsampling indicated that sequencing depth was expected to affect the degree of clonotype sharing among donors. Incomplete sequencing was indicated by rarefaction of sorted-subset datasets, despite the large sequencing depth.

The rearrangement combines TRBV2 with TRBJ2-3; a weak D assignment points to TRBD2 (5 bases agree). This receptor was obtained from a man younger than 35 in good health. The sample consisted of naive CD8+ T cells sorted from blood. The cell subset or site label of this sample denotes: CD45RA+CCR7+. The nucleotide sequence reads TGTGCCAGCAGGATGGGAGAGGATACGCAGTATTTT. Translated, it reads CASRMGEDTQYF. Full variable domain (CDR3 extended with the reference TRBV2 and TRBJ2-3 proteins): EPEVTQTPSHQVTQMGQEVILRCVPISNHLYFYWYRQILGQKVEFLVSFYNNEISEKSEIFDDQFSVERPDGSNFTLKIRSTKLEDSAMYFCASRMGEDTQYFGPGTRLTVL.